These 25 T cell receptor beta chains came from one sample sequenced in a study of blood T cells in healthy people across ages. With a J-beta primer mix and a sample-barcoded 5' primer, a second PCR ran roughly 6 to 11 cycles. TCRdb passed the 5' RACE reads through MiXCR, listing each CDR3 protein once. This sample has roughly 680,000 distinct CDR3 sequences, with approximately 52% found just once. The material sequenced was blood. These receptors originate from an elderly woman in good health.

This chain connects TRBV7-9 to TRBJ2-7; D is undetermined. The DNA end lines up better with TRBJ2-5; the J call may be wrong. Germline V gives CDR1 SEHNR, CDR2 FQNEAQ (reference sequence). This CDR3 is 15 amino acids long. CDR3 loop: CASSLSGPGRETQYF. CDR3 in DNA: TGTGCCAGCAGCTTATCTGGGCCCGGTCGGGAGACCCAGTACTTC.

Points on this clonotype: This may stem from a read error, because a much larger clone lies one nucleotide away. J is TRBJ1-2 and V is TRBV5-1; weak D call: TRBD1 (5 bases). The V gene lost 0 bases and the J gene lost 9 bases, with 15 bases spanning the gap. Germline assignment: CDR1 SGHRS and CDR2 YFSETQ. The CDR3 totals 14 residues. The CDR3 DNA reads TGCGCCAGCAGCTTGGTTACTTCAGGGACCAGCTACACCTTC. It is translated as CASSLVTSGTSYTF.

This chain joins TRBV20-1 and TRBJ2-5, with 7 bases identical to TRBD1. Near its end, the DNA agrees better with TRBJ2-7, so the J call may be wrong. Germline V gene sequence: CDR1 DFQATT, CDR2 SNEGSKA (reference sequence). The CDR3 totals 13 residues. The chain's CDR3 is CSASTGALDEQYF. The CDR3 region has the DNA TGCAGTGCTAGTACAGGGGCTCTTGACGAGCAGTACTTC.

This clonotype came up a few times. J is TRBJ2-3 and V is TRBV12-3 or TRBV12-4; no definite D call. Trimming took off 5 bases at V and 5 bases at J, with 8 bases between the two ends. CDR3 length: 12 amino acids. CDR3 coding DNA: TGTGCCAGCAGTCGACGCGGAGATACGCAGTATTTT. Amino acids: CASSRRGDTQYF.

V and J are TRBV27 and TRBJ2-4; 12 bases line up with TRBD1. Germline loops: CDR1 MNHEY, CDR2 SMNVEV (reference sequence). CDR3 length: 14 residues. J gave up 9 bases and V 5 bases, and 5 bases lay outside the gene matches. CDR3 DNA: TGTGCCAGCAGTGGGACAGGGGGCGCGGGCATTCAGTACTTC. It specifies CASSGTGGAGIQYF.

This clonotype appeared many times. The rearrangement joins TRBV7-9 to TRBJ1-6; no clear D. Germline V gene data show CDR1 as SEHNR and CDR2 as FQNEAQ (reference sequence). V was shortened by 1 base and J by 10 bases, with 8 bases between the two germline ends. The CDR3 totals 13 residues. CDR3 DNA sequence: TGTGCCAGCAGCTTAGAAGGTGACTCACCCCTCCACTTT. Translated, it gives CASSLEGDSPLHF.

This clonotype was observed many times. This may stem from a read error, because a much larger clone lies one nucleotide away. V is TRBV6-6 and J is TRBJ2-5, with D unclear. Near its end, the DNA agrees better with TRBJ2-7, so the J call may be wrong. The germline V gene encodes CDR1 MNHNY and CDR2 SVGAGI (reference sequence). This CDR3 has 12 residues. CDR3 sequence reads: CASSYPQSEQYF. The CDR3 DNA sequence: TGTGCCAGCAGTTACCCTCAATCCGAGCAGTACTTC.

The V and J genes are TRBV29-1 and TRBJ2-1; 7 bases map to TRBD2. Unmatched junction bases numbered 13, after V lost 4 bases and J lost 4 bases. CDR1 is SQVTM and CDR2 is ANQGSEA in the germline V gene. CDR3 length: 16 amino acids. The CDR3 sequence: CSVGGTTPTLYNEQFF. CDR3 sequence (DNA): TGCAGCGTTGGCGGGACTACCCCAACCCTTTACAATGAGCAGTTCTTC.

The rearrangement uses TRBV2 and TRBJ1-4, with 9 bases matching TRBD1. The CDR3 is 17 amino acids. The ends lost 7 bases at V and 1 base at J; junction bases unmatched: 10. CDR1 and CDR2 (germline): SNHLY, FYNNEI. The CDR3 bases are TGTGCCAGCACCCGGGACAGGGTCTTCGGAACTAATGAAAAACTGTTTTTT. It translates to CASTRDRVFGTNEKLFF.

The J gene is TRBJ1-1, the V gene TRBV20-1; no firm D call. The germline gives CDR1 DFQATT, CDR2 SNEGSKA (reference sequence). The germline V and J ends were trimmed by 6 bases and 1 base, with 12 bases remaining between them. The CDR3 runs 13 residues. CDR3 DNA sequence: TGCAGTGCCCGCCCCGGGGAGAACACTGAAGCTTTCTTT. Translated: CSARPGENTEAFF.

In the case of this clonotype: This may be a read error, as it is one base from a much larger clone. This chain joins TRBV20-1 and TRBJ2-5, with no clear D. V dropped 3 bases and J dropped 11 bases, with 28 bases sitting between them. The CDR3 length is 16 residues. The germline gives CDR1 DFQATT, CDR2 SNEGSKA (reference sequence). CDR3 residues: CSASTPRGSPLDEQYF. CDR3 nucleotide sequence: TGCAGTGCTAGTACCCCGCGAGGTAGCCCCCTCGATGAGCAGTACTTC.

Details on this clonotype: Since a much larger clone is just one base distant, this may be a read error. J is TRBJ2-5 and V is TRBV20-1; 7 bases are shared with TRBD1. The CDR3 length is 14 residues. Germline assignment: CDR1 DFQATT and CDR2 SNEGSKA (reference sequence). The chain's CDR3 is CSTRDRTGQETQYF. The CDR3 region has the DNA TGCAGTACTAGAGATAGGACAGGCCAAGAGACCCAGTACTTC.

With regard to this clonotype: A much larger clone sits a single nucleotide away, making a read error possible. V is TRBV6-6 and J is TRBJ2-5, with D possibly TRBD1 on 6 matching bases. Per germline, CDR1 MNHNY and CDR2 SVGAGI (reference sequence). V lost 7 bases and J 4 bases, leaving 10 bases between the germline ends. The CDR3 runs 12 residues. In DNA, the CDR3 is TGTGCCAGCAAAACAGGGCTAGAGACCCAGTACTTC. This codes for CASKTGLETQYF.

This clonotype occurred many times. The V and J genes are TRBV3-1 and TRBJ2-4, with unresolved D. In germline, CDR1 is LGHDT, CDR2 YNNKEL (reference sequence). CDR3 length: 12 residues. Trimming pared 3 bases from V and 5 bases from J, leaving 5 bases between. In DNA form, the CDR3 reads TGTGCCAGCAGCCAGGCGGAAAACATTCAGTACTTC. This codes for CASSQAENIQYF.

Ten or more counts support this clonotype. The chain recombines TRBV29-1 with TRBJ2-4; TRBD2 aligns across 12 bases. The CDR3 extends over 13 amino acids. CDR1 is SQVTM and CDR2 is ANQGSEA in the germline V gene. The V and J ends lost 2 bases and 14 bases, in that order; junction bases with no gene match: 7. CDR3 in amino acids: CSVETSGGRIKYF. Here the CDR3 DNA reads TGCAGCGTTGAAACTAGCGGGGGGCGAATCAAGTACTTC.

In DNA form, the CDR3 reads TGTGCCAGCAGCTCCGGCTGGGCAGGAACCGGGGAGCTGTTTTTT. Amino acids: CASSSGWAGTGELFF. This chain joins TRBV7-3 and TRBJ2-2; D uncertain. The CDR3 consists of 15 residues. V lost 4 bases to trimming and J lost 5 bases, with 14 bases between them. Germline lookup yields CDR1 SGHTA and CDR2 FQGTGA.

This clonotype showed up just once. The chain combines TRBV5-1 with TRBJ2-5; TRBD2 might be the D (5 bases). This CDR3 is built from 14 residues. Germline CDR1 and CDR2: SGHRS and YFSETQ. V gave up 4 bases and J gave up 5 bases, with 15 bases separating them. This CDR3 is CASSHSREWETQYF. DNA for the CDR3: TGCGCCAGCAGCCACAGTAGGGAGTGGGAGACCCAGTACTTC. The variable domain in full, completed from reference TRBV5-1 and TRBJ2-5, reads KAGVTQTPRYLIKTRGQQVTLSCSPISGHRSVSWYQQTPGQGLQFLFEYFSETQRNKGNFPGRFSGRQFSNSRSEMNVSTLELGDSALYLCASSHSREWETQYFGPGTRLLVL.

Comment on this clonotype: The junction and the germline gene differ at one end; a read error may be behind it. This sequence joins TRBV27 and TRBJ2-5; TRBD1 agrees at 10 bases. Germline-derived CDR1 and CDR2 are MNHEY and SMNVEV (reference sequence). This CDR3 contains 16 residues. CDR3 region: CTSSLLTGGSRGTQYF. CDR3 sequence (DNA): TGTACCAGCAGTTTATTGACAGGGGGCTCAAGAGGGACCCAGTACTTC.

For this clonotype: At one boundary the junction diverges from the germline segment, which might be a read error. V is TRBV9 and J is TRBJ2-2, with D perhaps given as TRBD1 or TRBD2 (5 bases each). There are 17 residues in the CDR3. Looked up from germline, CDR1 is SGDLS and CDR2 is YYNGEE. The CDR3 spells CASSPIPGRMNAGELFF. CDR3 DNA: TGTGCCAGCAGCCCTATACCGGGACGAATGAACGCCGGGGAGCTGTTTTTT.

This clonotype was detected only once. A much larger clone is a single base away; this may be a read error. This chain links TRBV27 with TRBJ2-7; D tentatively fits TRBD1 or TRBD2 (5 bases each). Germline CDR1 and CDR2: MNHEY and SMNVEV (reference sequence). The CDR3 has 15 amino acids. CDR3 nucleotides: TGTGCCAACAGTCCCGGTTGGGGACGCCCCTACGAGCAGTACTTC. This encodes CANSPGWGRPYEQYF.

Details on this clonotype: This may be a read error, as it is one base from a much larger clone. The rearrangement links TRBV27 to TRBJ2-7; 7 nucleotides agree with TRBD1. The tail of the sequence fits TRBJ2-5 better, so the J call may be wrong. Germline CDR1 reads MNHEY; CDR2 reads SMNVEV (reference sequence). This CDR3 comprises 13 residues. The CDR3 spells CVTSRGYPETQYF. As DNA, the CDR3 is TGTGTCACATCCAGGGGGTATCCAGAGACCCAGTACTTC.

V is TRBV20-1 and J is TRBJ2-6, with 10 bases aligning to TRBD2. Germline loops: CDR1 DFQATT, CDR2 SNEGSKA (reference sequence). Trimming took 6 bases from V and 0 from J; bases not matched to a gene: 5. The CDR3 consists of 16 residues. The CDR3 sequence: CSALAGGPSGANVLTF. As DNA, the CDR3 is TGCAGTGCATTAGCGGGGGGCCCCTCTGGGGCCAACGTCCTGACTTTC.

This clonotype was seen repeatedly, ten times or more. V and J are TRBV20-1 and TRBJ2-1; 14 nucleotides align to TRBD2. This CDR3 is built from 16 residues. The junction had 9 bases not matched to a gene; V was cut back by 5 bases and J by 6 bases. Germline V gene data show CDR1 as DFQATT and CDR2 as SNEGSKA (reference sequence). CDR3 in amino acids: CSAPRTSGGFFNEQFF. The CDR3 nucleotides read TGCAGTGCTCCCAGGACTAGCGGGGGGTTTTTCAATGAGCAGTTCTTC.

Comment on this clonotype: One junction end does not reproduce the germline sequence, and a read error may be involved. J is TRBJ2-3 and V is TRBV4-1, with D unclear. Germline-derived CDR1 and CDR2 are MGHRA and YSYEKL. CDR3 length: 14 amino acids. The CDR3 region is CASSQGHSTDAQYF. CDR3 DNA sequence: TGCGCCAGCAGCCAAGGACACAGCACAGATGCGCAGTATTTT.

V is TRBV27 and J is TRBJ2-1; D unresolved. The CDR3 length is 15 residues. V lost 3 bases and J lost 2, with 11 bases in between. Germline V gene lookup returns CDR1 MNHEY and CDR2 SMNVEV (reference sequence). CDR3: CASSFFGLAYNEQFF. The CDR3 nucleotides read TGTGCCAGCAGTTTTTTTGGGCTTGCCTACAATGAGCAGTTCTTC.